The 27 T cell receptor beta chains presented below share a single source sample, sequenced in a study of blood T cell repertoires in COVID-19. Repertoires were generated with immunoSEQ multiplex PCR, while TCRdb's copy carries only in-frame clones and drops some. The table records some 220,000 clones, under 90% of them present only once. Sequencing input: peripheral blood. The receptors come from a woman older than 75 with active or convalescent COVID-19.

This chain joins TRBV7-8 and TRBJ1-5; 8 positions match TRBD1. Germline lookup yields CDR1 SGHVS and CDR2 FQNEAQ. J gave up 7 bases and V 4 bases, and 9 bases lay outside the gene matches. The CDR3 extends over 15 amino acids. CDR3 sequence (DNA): TGTGCCAGCAGCTCCGGACAGGGCACCCAGCAGCCCCAGCATTTT. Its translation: CASSSGQGTQQPQHF.

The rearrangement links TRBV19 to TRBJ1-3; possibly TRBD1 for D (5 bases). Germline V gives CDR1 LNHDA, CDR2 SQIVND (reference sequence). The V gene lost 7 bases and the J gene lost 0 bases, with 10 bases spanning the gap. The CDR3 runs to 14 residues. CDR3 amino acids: CASTRGGSGNTIYF. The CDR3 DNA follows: TGTGCCAGTACAAGGGGCGGCTCTGGAAACACCATATATTTT.

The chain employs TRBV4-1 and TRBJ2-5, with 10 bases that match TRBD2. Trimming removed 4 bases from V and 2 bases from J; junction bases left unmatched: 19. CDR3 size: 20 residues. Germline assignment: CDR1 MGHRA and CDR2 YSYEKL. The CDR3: CASSPSGRASGRMGQETQYF. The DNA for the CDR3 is TGCGCCAGCAGCCCGTCTGGGAGGGCTAGCGGGAGAATGGGACAAGAGACCCAGTACTTC.

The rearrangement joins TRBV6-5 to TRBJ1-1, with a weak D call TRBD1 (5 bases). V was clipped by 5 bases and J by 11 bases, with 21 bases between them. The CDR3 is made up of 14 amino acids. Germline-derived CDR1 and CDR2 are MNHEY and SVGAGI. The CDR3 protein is CASSNPGTGGVAFF. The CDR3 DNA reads TGTGCCAGCAGTAATCCCGGGACGGGCGGGGTGGCTTTCTTT.

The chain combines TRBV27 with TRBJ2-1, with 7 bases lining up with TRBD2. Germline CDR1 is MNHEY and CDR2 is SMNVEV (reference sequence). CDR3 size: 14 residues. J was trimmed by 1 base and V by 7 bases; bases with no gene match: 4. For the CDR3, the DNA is TGTGCCAGCATGGCGGGAGTTTCCTACAATGAGCAGTTCTTC. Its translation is CASMAGVSYNEQFF.

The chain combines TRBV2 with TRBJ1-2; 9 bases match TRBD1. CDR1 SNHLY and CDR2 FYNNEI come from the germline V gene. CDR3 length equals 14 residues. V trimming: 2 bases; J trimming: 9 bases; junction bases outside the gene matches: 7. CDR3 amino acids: CASSETGGTGSYTF. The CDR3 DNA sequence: TGTGCCAGCAGTGAAACGGGGGGGACAGGGAGCTACACCTTC.

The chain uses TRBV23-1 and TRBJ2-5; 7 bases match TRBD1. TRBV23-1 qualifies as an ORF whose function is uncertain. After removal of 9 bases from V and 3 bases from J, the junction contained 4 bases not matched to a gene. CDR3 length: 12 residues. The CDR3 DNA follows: TGCGCCAGGAGGGACAGAGAAGAGACCCAGTACTTC. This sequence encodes CARRDREETQYF.

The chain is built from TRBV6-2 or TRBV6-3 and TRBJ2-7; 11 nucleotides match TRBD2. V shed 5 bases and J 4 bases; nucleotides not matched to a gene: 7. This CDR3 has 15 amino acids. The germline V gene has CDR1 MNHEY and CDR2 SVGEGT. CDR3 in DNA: TGTGCCAGCAGTGCAACTAGCGGGAGATTGTACGAGCAGTACTTC. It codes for CASSATSGRLYEQYF.

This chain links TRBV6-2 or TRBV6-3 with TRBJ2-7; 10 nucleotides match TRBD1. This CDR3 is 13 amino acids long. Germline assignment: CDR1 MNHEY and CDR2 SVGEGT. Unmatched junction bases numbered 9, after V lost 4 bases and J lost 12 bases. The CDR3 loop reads CASSSLDRGRGYF. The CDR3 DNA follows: TGTGCCAGCAGTTCCCTAGACAGGGGGCGGGGGTACTTC.

The CDR3 DNA reads TGTGCCAGCAGTCCTTTGGAGGACCAAGAGACCCAGTACTTC. Its translation: CASSPLEDQETQYF. The gene calls are TRBV6-5 and TRBJ2-5, with D possibly TRBD2 on 5 matching bases. Trimming stripped 5 bases from V and 0 bases from J, with 10 bases between. Germline-derived CDR1 and CDR2 are MNHEY and SVGAGI. The CDR3 has 14 amino acids.

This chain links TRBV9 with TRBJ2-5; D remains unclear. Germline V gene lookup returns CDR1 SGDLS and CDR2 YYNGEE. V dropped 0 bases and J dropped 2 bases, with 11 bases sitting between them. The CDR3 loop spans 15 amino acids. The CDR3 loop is CASSVGYQRQETQYF. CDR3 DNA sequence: TGTGCCAGCAGCGTAGGATATCAGCGTCAAGAGACCCAGTACTTC.

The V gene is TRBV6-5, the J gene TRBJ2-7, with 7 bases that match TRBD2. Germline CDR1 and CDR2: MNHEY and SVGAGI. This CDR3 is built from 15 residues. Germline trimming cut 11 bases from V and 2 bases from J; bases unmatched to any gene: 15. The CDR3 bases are TGTGCCGGATTCGGGGGGAGAGCTGGGGCCTACGAGCAGTACTTC. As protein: CAGFGGRAGAYEQYF.

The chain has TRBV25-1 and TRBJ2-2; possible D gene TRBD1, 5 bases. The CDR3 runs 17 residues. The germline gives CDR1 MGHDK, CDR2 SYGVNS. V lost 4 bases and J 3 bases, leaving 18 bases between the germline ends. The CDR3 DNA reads TGTGCCAGCAGTGGACACAGGTTCGAAGGGGACACCGGGGAGCTGTTTTTT. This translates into CASSGHRFEGDTGELFF.

The DNA of the CDR3 is TGTGCCAGCACCCTCGGACTAGGGAGCACAGATACGCAGTATTTT. The encoded protein is CASTLGLGSTDTQYF. This chain connects TRBV6-5 to TRBJ2-3; 7 nucleotides line up with TRBD2. Germline V lookup: CDR1 MNHEY, CDR2 SVGAGI. CDR3 length equals 15 residues. V shed 7 bases, J shed 0 bases, and the junction held 7 bases outside the gene matches.

This CDR3 is CASSQDGSRSFSSTDTQYF. CDR3 sequence (DNA): TGCGCCAGCAGCCAAGACGGGAGCCGGAGTTTCTCTAGCACAGATACGCAGTATTTT. The chain joins TRBV4-1 to TRBJ2-3; D is possibly TRBD2 (6 bases). This CDR3 spans 19 amino acids. V was cut by 0 bases and J by 0 bases, with 19 bases left in between. Germline CDR1 and CDR2: MGHRA and YSYEKL.

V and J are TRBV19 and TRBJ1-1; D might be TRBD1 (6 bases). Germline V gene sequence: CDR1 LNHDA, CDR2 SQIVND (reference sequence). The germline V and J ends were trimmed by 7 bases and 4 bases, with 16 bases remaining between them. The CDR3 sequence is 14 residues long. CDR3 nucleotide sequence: TGTGCCAGTAAAGTCTCGGGGGGGCCCACTGAAGCTTTCTTT. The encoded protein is CASKVSGGPTEAFF.

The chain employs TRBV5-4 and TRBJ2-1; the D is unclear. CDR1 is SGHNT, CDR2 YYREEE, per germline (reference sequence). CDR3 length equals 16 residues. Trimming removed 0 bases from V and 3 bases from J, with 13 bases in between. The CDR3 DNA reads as TGTGCCAGCAGCTTGGGCATGGAACGGAGCTACAATGAGCAGTTCTTC. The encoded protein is CASSLGMERSYNEQFF.

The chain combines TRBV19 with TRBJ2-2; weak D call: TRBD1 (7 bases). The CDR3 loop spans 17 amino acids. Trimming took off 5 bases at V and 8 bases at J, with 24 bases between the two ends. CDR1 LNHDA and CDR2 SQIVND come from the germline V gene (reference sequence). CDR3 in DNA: TGTGCCAGTAGTCTTTGGCAGGGGGGCCGAGTTCGAGGGGAGCTGTTTTTT. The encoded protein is CASSLWQGGRVRGELFF.

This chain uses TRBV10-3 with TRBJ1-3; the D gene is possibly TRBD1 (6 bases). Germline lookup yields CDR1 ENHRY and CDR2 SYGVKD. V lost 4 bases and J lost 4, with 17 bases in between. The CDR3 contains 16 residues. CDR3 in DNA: TGTGCCATCAGTGGAGGACAGTTTATGACGGGAAACACCATATATTTT. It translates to CAISGGQFMTGNTIYF.

The CDR3 DNA reads as TGTGCCATCAGTGAAGGGGCGGGAGCTTTAGGTGAGCAGTTCTTC. Translating it yields CAISEGAGALGEQFF. This chain connects TRBV10-3 to TRBJ2-1, with 7 positions matching TRBD2. Germline values: CDR1 ENHRY, CDR2 SYGVKD. This CDR3 is built from 15 residues. V gave up 3 bases and J gave up 9 bases; unmatched junction bases: 11.

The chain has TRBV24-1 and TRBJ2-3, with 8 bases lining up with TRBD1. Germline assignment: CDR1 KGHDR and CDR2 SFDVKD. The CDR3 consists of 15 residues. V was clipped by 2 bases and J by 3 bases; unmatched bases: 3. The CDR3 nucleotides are TGTGCCACCAGTGATTACCGACAGGGGACAGATACGCAGTATTTT. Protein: CATSDYRQGTDTQYF.

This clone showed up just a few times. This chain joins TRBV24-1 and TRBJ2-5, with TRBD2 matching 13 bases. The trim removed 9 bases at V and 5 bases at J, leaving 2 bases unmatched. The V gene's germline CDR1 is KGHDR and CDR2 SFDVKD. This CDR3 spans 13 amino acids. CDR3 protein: CATGTSGVETQYF. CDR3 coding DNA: TGTGCCACCGGGACTAGCGGGGTGGAGACCCAGTACTTC.

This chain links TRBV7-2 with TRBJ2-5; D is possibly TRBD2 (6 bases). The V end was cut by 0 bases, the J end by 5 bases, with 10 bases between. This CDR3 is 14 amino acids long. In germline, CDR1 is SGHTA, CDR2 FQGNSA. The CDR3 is CASSLAPGVETQYF. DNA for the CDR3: TGTGCCAGCAGCTTAGCGCCGGGGGTTGAGACCCAGTACTTC.

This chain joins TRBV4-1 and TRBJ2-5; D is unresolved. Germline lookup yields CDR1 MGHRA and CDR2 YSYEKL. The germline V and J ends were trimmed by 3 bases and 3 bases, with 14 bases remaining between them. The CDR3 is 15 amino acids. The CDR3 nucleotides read TGCGCCAGCAGCCAGGTCCAGCGCTTAAAAGAGACCCAGTACTTC. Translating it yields CASSQVQRLKETQYF.

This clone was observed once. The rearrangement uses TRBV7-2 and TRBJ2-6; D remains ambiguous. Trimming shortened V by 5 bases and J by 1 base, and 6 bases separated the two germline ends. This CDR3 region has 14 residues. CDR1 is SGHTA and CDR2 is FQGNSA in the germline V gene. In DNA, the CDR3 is TGTGCCAGCAGCCTACAGTCTGGGGCCAACGTCCTGACTTTC. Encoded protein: CASSLQSGANVLTF.

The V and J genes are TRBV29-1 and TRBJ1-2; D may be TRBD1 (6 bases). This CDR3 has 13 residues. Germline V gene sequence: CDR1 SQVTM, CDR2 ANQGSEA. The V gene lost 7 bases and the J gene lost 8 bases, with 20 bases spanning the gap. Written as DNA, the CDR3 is TGCAGCGCCGCGATAGGAACAGGGTACGGCTACACCTTC. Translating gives CSAAIGTGYGYTF.

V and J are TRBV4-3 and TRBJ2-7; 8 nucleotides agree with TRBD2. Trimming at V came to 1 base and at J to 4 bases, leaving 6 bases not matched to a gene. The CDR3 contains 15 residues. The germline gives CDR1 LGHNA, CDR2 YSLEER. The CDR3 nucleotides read TGCGCCAGCAGCCAAGTCCCAGCGGGAGTTTACGAGCAGTACTTC. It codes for CASSQVPAGVYEQYF.